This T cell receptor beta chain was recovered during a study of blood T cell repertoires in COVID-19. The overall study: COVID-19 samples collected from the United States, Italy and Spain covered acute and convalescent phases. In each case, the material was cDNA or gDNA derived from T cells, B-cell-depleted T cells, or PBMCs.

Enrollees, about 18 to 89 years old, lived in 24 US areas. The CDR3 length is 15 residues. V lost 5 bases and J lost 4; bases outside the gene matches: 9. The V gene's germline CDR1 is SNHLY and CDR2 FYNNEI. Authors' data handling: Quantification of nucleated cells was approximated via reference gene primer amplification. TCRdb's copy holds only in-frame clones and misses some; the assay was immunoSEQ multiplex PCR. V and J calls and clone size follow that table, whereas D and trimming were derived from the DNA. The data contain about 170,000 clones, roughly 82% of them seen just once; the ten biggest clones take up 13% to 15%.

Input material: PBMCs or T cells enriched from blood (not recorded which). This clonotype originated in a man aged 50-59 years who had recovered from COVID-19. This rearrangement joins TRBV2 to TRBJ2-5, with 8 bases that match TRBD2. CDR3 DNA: TGTGCCAGCAGTATCGGGGGGGCCTTCGGAGAGACCCAGTACTTC. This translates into CASSIGGAFGETQYF.